Shown below are 22 T cell receptor beta chains from a single sample sequenced in a study of T cells in Graves' hyperthyroidism and ophthalmopathy. TCR beta CDR3 regions were amplified from RNA. The TCR CDR3 first-round RT-PCR relied on the HTBI primer set. Each CDR3 protein is one row after TCRdb ran MiXCR on the multiplex PCR reads. The table lists a few hundred thousand distinct CDR3 sequences, roughly 23% of them singletons, with approximately 49% in the top ten. The material sequenced was blood. The receptors originated from a woman aged 65 to 85 with Graves' ophthalmopathy.

The table lists this clonotype with a few counts. This rearrangement joins TRBV24-1 to TRBJ1-1, with D perhaps TRBD1 (6 bases). CDR1 is KGHDR and CDR2 is SFDVKD in the germline V gene. The CDR3 extends over 14 amino acids. The V gene lost 7 bases and the J gene lost 1 base, with 12 bases spanning the gap. CDR3 DNA: TGTGCCACCAGCCTGACAGGCCCGAACACTGAAGCTTTCTTT. Translated, it gives CATSLTGPNTEAFF.

The rearrangement uses TRBV11-2 and TRBJ2-1; D gene uncertain. The CDR3 extends over 16 amino acids. V was trimmed by 2 bases and J by 0 bases, leaving 11 bases between them. In germline, CDR1 is SGHAT, CDR2 FQNNGV. This chain's CDR3 is CASSLSETTSYNEQFF. CDR3 coding DNA: TGTGCCAGCAGCTTATCCGAGACAACCTCCTACAATGAGCAGTTCTTC.

This clonotype was seen at least ten times. The V call is TRBV12-3 or TRBV12-4, the J call TRBJ1-5, with TRBD1 matching over 10 bases. The CDR3 runs 14 residues. V gave up 5 bases and J gave up 6 bases; unmatched junction bases: 4. DNA of the CDR3: TGTGCCAGCAGTCGACAGGGGGCTCGTCAGCCCCAGCATTTT. Translating it yields CASSRQGARQPQHF.

This clonotype appeared a few times. The chain carries TRBV30 and TRBJ2-7, with 11 bases matching TRBD2. Trimming removed 0 bases from V and 6 bases from J; junction bases left unmatched: 7. CDR3 length: 15 amino acids. The V gene's germline CDR1 is GTSNPN and CDR2 SVGIG (reference sequence). The CDR3: CAWSVRGTSGIEQYF. DNA for the CDR3: TGTGCCTGGAGTGTACGAGGGACTAGCGGTATCGAGCAGTACTTC.

The CDR3 is CASSRLAEYNEQFF. The CDR3 region has the DNA TGTGCCAGCAGTCGACTAGCGGAGTACAATGAGCAGTTCTTC. The chain combines TRBV28 with TRBJ2-1, with 9 nucleotides matching TRBD2. The CDR3 has 14 amino acids. Germline lookup yields CDR1 MDHEN and CDR2 SYDVKM. V lost 5 bases and J lost 4; bases outside the gene matches: 3. Combining the CDR3 with reference TRBV28 and TRBJ2-1 gives the whole variable domain DVKVTQSSRYLVKRTGEKVFLECVQDMDHENMFWYRQDPGLGLRLIYFSYDVKMKEKGDIPEGYSVSREKKERFSLILESASTNQTSMYLCASSRLAEYNEQFFGPGTRLTVL.

This clonotype was detected only a few times. The V gene is TRBV30, the J gene TRBJ2-3, with 7 bases aligning to TRBD1. Per germline, CDR1 GTSNPN and CDR2 SVGIG (reference sequence). The CDR3 runs to 14 residues. The ends lost 3 bases at V and 2 bases at J; junction bases unmatched: 5. CDR3 loop: CAWRKGQFTDTQYF. The CDR3 DNA is TGTGCCTGGAGAAAGGGACAGTTCACAGATACGCAGTATTTT.

The chain links TRBV30 to TRBJ1-1, with TRBD1 as a possible D gene (6 bases). The CDR3 spans 12 residues. V was cut by 5 bases and J by 0 bases, with 7 bases left in between. Germline V gene sequence: CDR1 GTSNPN, CDR2 SVGIG (reference sequence). DNA of the CDR3: TGTGCCTGGGGACAGATGAACACTGAAGCTTTCTTT. This codes for CAWGQMNTEAFF.

The chain joins TRBV6-5 to TRBJ2-3, with TRBD1 matching over 8 bases. V gave up 0 bases and J gave up 2 bases; unmatched junction bases: 4. In germline, CDR1 is MNHEY, CDR2 SVGAGI. The CDR3 covers 16 residues. The chain's CDR3 is CASSYSTGGLTDTQYF. As DNA, the CDR3 is TGTGCCAGCAGTTACTCTACAGGGGGGCTCACAGATACGCAGTATTTT.

This clonotype appeared many times. J is TRBJ1-1 and V is TRBV3-1, with 7 positions matching TRBD1. The junction had 7 bases not matched to a gene; V was cut back by 3 bases and J by 6 bases. The CDR3 length is 14 residues. Germline values: CDR1 LGHDT, CDR2 YNNKEL (reference sequence). The CDR3 region is CASSHPGQRSEAFF. CDR3 DNA: TGTGCCAGCAGCCACCCGGGACAGAGGTCTGAAGCTTTCTTT. Combining the CDR3 with reference TRBV3-1 and TRBJ1-1 gives the whole variable domain DTAVSQTPKYLVTQMGNDKSIKCEQNLGHDTMYWYKQDSKKFLKIMFSYNNKELIINETVPNRFSPKSPDKAHLNLHINSLELGDSAVYFCASSHPGQRSEAFFGQGTRLTVV.

The rearrangement uses TRBV4-2 and TRBJ1-4, with D maybe TRBD1 (5 bases). CDR1 is LGHNA and CDR2 is YNFKEQ in the germline V gene. This CDR3 contains 15 residues. V was pared by 1 base and J by 5 bases, with 11 bases between. Here the CDR3 reads CASSQGGDFNEKLFF. The DNA for the CDR3 is TGTGCCAGCAGCCAAGGGGGGGATTTCAATGAAAAACTGTTTTTT.

This clonotype was seen a few times. This sequence joins TRBV5-4 and TRBJ2-7; 14 bases align to TRBD2. Germline trimming cut 6 bases from V and 3 bases from J; bases unmatched to any gene: 8. This CDR3 has 16 amino acids. From germline, CDR1 is SGHNT and CDR2 YYREEE (reference sequence). CDR3 residues: CASKPGLAGEFYEQYF. DNA for the CDR3: TGTGCCAGCAAACCGGGACTAGCGGGAGAGTTCTACGAGCAGTACTTC.

The gene calls are TRBV4-1 and TRBJ2-1; TRBD2 is a possible D gene (6 bases). V was cut by 3 bases and J by 7 bases, with 16 bases left in between. CDR1 and CDR2 (germline): MGHRA, YSYEKL. The CDR3 length is 15 residues. CDR3: CASSQLEGLGNEQFF. CDR3 sequence (DNA): TGCGCCAGCAGCCAGTTAGAGGGACTGGGGAATGAGCAGTTCTTC.

The rearrangement uses TRBV20-1 and TRBJ2-4, with 8 positions matching TRBD1. Germline trimming cut 6 bases from V and 2 bases from J; bases unmatched to any gene: 6. This CDR3 region has 14 residues. The germline CDR1 and CDR2 sequences are DFQATT and SNEGSKA (reference sequence). The CDR3 is CSASNRGSKNIQYF. For the CDR3, the DNA is TGCAGTGCCTCTAACAGGGGGTCCAAAAACATTCAGTACTTC.

Notes on this clonotype: Just one base apart from a much larger clone, this may be a read error. V usage is TRBV10-3 and J usage is TRBJ1-5; maybe TRBD1 (5 bases). V was pared by 1 base and J by 3 bases, with 10 bases between. The CDR3 extends over 15 amino acids. Germline V lookup: CDR1 ENHRY, CDR2 SYGVKD. For the CDR3, the DNA is TGTGCCATCAGTGAGTTGGGGGGTATCAATCAGCCCCAGCATTTT. It specifies CAISELGGINQPQHF.

V usage is TRBV12-3 or TRBV12-4 and J usage is TRBJ1-6, with D possibly TRBD1 on 5 matching bases. The CDR3 totals 12 residues. V was shortened by 8 bases and J by 9 bases, with 11 bases between the two germline ends. The CDR3 coding sequence is TGTGCCAGCCAACAAGGGGTTTCACCCCTCCACTTT. It yields the protein CASQQGVSPLHF.

The chain carries TRBV27 and TRBJ2-3; 13 bases are a match to TRBD2. This CDR3 comprises 17 residues. Germline assignment: CDR1 MNHEY and CDR2 SMNVEV (reference sequence). The trim removed 4 bases at V and 5 bases at J, leaving 9 bases unmatched. The CDR3 DNA sequence: TGTGCCAGCAGTTCCGGACTAGCGGGAGTACGTAAAGATACGCAGTATTTT. It yields the protein CASSSGLAGVRKDTQYF.

This clonotype was counted ten times or more. J is TRBJ2-5 and V is TRBV2; 7 nucleotides match TRBD2. Germline V gene sequence: CDR1 SNHLY, CDR2 FYNNEI. V shed 6 bases and J 4 bases; nucleotides not matched to a gene: 8. This CDR3 contains 14 residues. CDR3 coding DNA: TGTGCCAGCAGCTCGACCTTAGCGGGAGAGACCCAGTACTTC. Amino acid sequence: CASSSTLAGETQYF.

This clonotype was observed a few times. The rearrangement joins TRBV5-1 to TRBJ2-4; D is perhaps TRBD1 (5 bases). In germline, CDR1 is SGHRS, CDR2 YFSETQ. V dropped 0 bases and J dropped 0 bases, with 7 bases sitting between them. The CDR3 is 15 residues long. The CDR3 reads CASSLVQGAKNIQYF. Written as DNA, the CDR3 is TGCGCCAGCAGCTTGGTCCAGGGAGCCAAAAACATTCAGTACTTC.

The V and J genes are TRBV28 and TRBJ1-2; D may be TRBD1 (5 bases). The CDR3 is made up of 13 amino acids. V lost 10 bases to trimming and J lost 3 bases, with 15 bases between them. Looked up from germline, CDR1 is MDHEN and CDR2 is SYDVKM. The CDR3 region has the DNA TGTGCCACCTCGTTATCCAGGGACTATGGCTACACCTTC. Translated, it gives CATSLSRDYGYTF.

This clonotype was detected once. This may be a read error: a much more frequent sequence differs by one nucleotide. The V call is TRBV11-3, the J call TRBJ2-5; a weak D match, TRBD2 (5 bases). CDR3 length: 14 residues. The germline V gene has CDR1 SGHNT and CDR2 YENEEA. CDR3 region: CANSPRTGRETQYF. CDR3 coding DNA: TGTGCCAACAGCCCCAGGACTGGGCGGGAGACCCAGTACTTC.

The V gene is TRBV10-3, the J gene TRBJ2-7; 12 bases fit TRBD1. V gave up 3 bases and J gave up 7 bases; unmatched junction bases: 7. The CDR3 has 15 amino acids. Germline CDR1 ENHRY, CDR2 SYGVKD. This CDR3 is CAISDPGQGAPEQYF. CDR3 nucleotide sequence: TGTGCCATCAGTGATCCGGGACAGGGGGCCCCTGAGCAGTACTTC.

The chain uses TRBV5-6 and TRBJ1-1, with D perhaps matching TRBD1 (5 bases). V was clipped by 0 bases and J by 6 bases, with 15 bases between them. CDR3 size: 15 residues. Germline CDR1 and CDR2: SGHDT and YYEEEE. Here the CDR3 DNA reads TGTGCCAGCAGCTTGGACGGGAGGGGTGAGCCTGAAGCTTTCTTT. Amino acids: CASSLDGRGEPEAFF.